What follows are 18 T cell receptor beta chains derived from one specimen sequenced in a study of shared clonotypes between healthy human individuals. Data came from immunoSEQ multiplex PCR; TCRdb stores just in-frame clones and leaves some out. This sample has approximately 980,000 clones, with 70% to 85% found just once. Sample: memory CD4+ T cells sorted from blood. Subset specified: CD45RA-negative fraction. The receptors were sampled from a young man in good health.

Comment on this clone: The same CDR3 can be traced to other DNA sequences in this sample. This chain links TRBV5-1 with TRBJ1-3; D remains unclear. Trimming took off 0 bases at V and 0 bases at J, with 10 bases between the two ends. This CDR3 comprises 16 residues. Germline assignment: CDR1 SGHRS and CDR2 YFSETQ. In nucleotides, the CDR3 is TGCGCCAGCAGCTTGGGCGTTCCGAGCTCTGGAAACACCATATATTTT. It translates to CASSLGVPSSGNTIYF.

In DNA form, the CDR3 reads TGTGCCAGCAGCGACTCCTCCTGGGGACACACGAACACCGGGGAGCTGTTTTTT. This sequence encodes CASSDSSWGHTNTGELFF. The chain employs TRBV11-3 and TRBJ2-2, with D possibly being TRBD1 (6 bases). Trimming shortened V by 5 bases and J by 0 bases, and 19 bases separated the two germline ends. Germline CDR1 reads SGHNT; CDR2 reads YENEEA. The CDR3 runs to 18 residues.

This clone was picked up a small number of times. V and J are TRBV10-3 and TRBJ1-2; D not resolved. The CDR3 covers 13 residues. The ends were cut back, 3 bases at V and 2 bases at J, with 7 bases in the middle. CDR1 is ENHRY, CDR2 SYGVKD, per germline. The CDR3 nucleotides read TGTGCCATCAGTGAAGTGGACAACTATGGCTACACCTTC. Amino acid sequence: CAISEVDNYGYTF.

The chain carries TRBV7-2 and TRBJ2-7; D might be TRBD2 (6 bases). This CDR3 region has 13 residues. Germline values: CDR1 SGHTA, CDR2 FQGNSA. V lost 1 base to trimming and J lost 5 bases, with 9 bases between them. In DNA, the CDR3 is TGTGCCAGCAGCTTAGAAACGGGGGACGAGCAGTACTTC. Encoded protein: CASSLETGDEQYF.

This clone occurred a few times. The V call is TRBV6-6, the J call TRBJ1-5, with a weak D call TRBD1 (5 bases). CDR3 length: 12 residues. The V end lost 6 bases, the J end lost 5 bases, and 8 bases lay between the germline ends. Germline V gives CDR1 MNHNY, CDR2 SVGAGI (reference sequence). As DNA, the CDR3 is TGTGCCAGCAGGGTAGGGGATCAGCCCCAGCATTTT. The encoded protein is CASRVGDQPQHF.

For this clone: This specimen includes other DNA sequences encoding the same CDR3. The chain employs TRBV27 and TRBJ2-5; TRBD1 matches at 8 bases. The J segment lost 5 bases and the V segment lost 6 bases, leaving 8 bases of the junction unmatched. Germline V gene sequence: CDR1 MNHEY, CDR2 SMNVEV (reference sequence). This CDR3 contains 14 residues. The CDR3 DNA follows: TGTGCCAGCAGCCCCCGGACAGGGCCGGAGACCCAGTACTTC. Protein: CASSPRTGPETQYF.

This clone was found a few times. The chain uses TRBV5-1 and TRBJ1-4; 8 bases are a match to TRBD1. CDR1 SGHRS and CDR2 YFSETQ come from the germline V gene. There are 14 residues in the CDR3. Trimming removed 4 bases from V and 6 bases from J; junction bases left unmatched: 5. The CDR3 DNA follows: TGCGCCAGCAGCACGGGACAGGCGCATGAAAAACTGTTTTTT. It codes for CASSTGQAHEKLFF.

This rearrangement joins TRBV4-1 to TRBJ2-6; D possibly corresponds to TRBD2 (6 bases). CDR1 is MGHRA, CDR2 YSYEKL, per germline. The CDR3 consists of 15 residues. Trimming pared 3 bases from V and 3 bases from J, leaving 9 bases between. The CDR3 DNA is TGCGCCAGCAGCCAGGGAGGCGTTGGGGCCAACGTCCTGACTTTC. Translated, it gives CASSQGGVGANVLTF.

The chain uses TRBV14 and TRBJ2-1, with 8 bases matching TRBD1. CDR3 length: 16 amino acids. V trimming: 3 bases; J trimming: 8 bases; junction bases outside the gene matches: 12. The germline V gene encodes CDR1 SGHDN and CDR2 FVKESK. The chain's CDR3 is CASSHEHRQGRDEQFF. CDR3 in DNA: TGTGCCAGCAGCCACGAGCATAGACAGGGGCGGGATGAGCAGTTCTTC.

The rearrangement links TRBV7-2 to TRBJ2-2; D remains ambiguous. Germline V gene sequence: CDR1 SGHTA, CDR2 FQGNSA. Between the trimmed V and J ends, which lost 7 bases and 3 bases, there was a span of 15 bases. This CDR3 has 15 residues. CDR3 loop: CASIRQYGDTGELFF. The CDR3 nucleotides are TGTGCCAGCATCCGCCAGTATGGCGACACCGGGGAGCTGTTTTTT.

The chain employs TRBV6-6 and TRBJ2-7; D is possibly TRBD2 (7 bases). Trimming took 6 bases from V and 1 from J, leaving 13 bases between them. The CDR3 spans 14 residues. Germline V lookup: CDR1 MNHNY, CDR2 SVGAGI (reference sequence). This CDR3 reads CASSRGGGSYEQYF. The CDR3 nucleotides are TGTGCCAGCAGCCGGGGAGGGGGATCCTACGAGCAGTACTTC.

The V and J genes are TRBV4-1 and TRBJ2-1; TRBD2 matches 10 bases. Germline CDR1 MGHRA, CDR2 YSYEKL. This CDR3 spans 18 amino acids. V lost 0 bases, J lost 1 base, and 6 bases stayed unmatched. The CDR3 nucleotides are TGCGCCAGCAGCCAAGATTCTAGCGGGAGTCCTTCCTACAATGAGCAGTTCTTC. As protein: CASSQDSSGSPSYNEQFF.

The chain combines TRBV5-6 with TRBJ2-1; possibly TRBD2 for D (5 bases). CDR1 and CDR2 (germline): SGHDT, YYEEEE. Trimming pared 4 bases from V and 10 bases from J, leaving 12 bases between. This CDR3 spans 12 amino acids. CDR3 DNA: TGTGCCAGCAGCCACGGGGTTGGCGAGCAGTTCTTC. Translation gives CASSHGVGEQFF.

This chain connects TRBV28 to TRBJ2-2, with 8 positions matching TRBD2. V was pared by 5 bases and J by 5 bases, with 7 bases of the junction left unmatched. The CDR3 is 15 residues long. In germline, CDR1 is MDHEN, CDR2 SYDVKM. The CDR3 DNA is TGTGCCAGCAGTATTCCGGGGGGGCGTACCGGGGAGCTGTTTTTT. It specifies CASSIPGGRTGELFF.

CDR3 nucleotides: TGTGCCATCAGTGCGGACCGTAACAATGAGCAGTTCTTC. Translation gives CAISADRNNEQFF. V usage is TRBV10-3 and J usage is TRBJ2-1; D remains unclear. Trimming took 4 bases from V and 5 from J, leaving 9 bases between them. The CDR3 contains 13 residues. Germline V gives CDR1 ENHRY, CDR2 SYGVKD.

This clone was observed a few times. The V call is TRBV5-1, the J call TRBJ1-1; 7 positions agree with TRBD1. CDR1 is SGHRS and CDR2 is YFSETQ in the germline V gene. The CDR3 runs 12 residues. V dropped 0 bases and J dropped 11; count of bases not matched to a gene: 4. CDR3 region: CASSLVQGDAFF. The CDR3 DNA reads TGCGCCAGCAGCTTGGTCCAGGGGGACGCTTTCTTT.

As concerns this clone: An end of the junction does not agree with germline; a read error may underlie this. This sequence joins TRBV27 and TRBJ2-7; either TRBD1 or TRBD2 may supply D (5 bases each). This CDR3 is 12 amino acids long. Germline V gene data show CDR1 as MNHEY and CDR2 as SMNVEV (reference sequence). CDR3 nucleotides: TGTGCCAGCAGTTCTCATCCGGGACCCATGCGCTTC. Translation gives CASSSHPGPMRF.

This chain uses TRBV30 with TRBJ2-7, with D unresolved. CDR1 GTSNPN and CDR2 SVGIG come from the germline V gene (reference sequence). The CDR3 is 15 residues long. Between the trimmed V and J ends, which lost 5 bases and 2 bases, there was a span of 19 bases. The chain's CDR3 is CAWSTARRRTYEQYF. The DNA of the CDR3 is TGTGCCTGGTCAACCGCGCGAAGGCGTACCTACGAGCAGTACTTC.